The 25 T cell receptor beta chains below were found in one sample sequenced in a study of blood T cell repertoires in COVID-19. TCRdb keeps only in-frame clones here, not all; method: immunoSEQ multiplex PCR. The table has fewer than 300,000 clones, around 87% seen once. Sequenced: peripheral blood. The receptors originated from a woman aged 45-60 years with acute or convalescent COVID-19.

The V gene is TRBV5-1, the J gene TRBJ2-7, with 10 bases fitting TRBD1. The V and J ends lost 4 bases and 3 bases, in that order; junction bases with no gene match: 7. This CDR3 is built from 15 residues. Germline assignment: CDR1 SGHRS and CDR2 YFSETQ. CDR3 nucleotide sequence: TGCGCCAGCAGCGCAGGGACAGGGGAGATCTACGAGCAGTACTTC. Amino acid sequence: CASSAGTGEIYEQYF.

The chain uses TRBV3-1 (or the pseudogene TRBV3-2) and TRBJ1-2, with 8 bases matching TRBD1. The CDR3 runs 15 residues. Germline-derived CDR1 and CDR2 are LGHDT and YNNKEL (reference sequence). Trimming at V came to 1 base and at J to 3 bases, leaving 4 bases not matched to a gene. The CDR3 sequence: CASSQGTGGHYGYTF. DNA for the CDR3: TGTGCCAGCAGCCAAGGTACAGGGGGGCACTATGGCTACACCTTC.

The chain employs TRBV30 and TRBJ2-3; TRBD2 matches 10 bases. This CDR3 comprises 15 residues. The J segment lost 0 bases and the V segment lost 2 bases, leaving 2 bases of the junction unmatched. The V gene's germline CDR1 is GTSNPN and CDR2 SVGIG (reference sequence). The CDR3 region is CAWSQTSGSTDTQYF. The CDR3 nucleotides are TGTGCCTGGAGTCAGACTAGCGGGAGCACAGATACGCAGTATTTT.

This chain uses TRBV19 with TRBJ1-4; 10 bases line up with TRBD1. J lost 5 bases, V lost 7 bases, and 1 base had no gene match. CDR1 and CDR2 from the germline V gene are LNHDA and SQIVND (reference sequence). The length of the CDR3 is 13 residues. The CDR3: CASTDRGNEKLFF. For the CDR3, the DNA is TGTGCCAGTACGGACAGGGGGAATGAAAAACTGTTTTTT. Combining the CDR3 with reference TRBV19 and TRBJ1-4 gives the whole variable domain DGGITQSPKYLFRKEGQNVTLSCEQNLNHDAMYWYRQDPGQGLRLIYYSQIVNDFQKGDIAEGYSVSREKKESFPLTVTSAQKNPTAFYLCASTDRGNEKLFFGSGTQLSVL.

J is TRBJ1-4 and V is TRBV27; no reliable D call. The CDR3 is made up of 16 amino acids. The V gene's germline CDR1 is MNHEY and CDR2 SMNVEV (reference sequence). Trimming stripped 2 bases from V and 0 bases from J, with 10 bases between. The CDR3 sequence is CASSLGGPSTNEKLFF. In DNA form, the CDR3 reads TGTGCCAGCAGTTTAGGAGGGCCATCAACTAATGAAAAACTGTTTTTT. The entire variable domain, with the rest obtained from reference TRBV27 and TRBJ1-4, is as follows: EAQVTQNPRYLITVTGKKLTVTCSQNMNHEYMSWYRQDPGLGLRQIYYSMNVEVTDKGDVPEGYKVSRKEKRNFPLILESPSPNQTSLYFCASSLGGPSTNEKLFFGSGTQLSVL.

The chain employs TRBV27 and TRBJ2-7; 12 nucleotides align to TRBD2. This CDR3 region has 15 residues. Germline-derived CDR1 and CDR2 are MNHEY and SMNVEV (reference sequence). V lost 4 bases, J lost 4 bases, and 5 bases stayed unmatched. The CDR3 loop is CASSSLGLAGYEQYF. Here the CDR3 DNA reads TGTGCCAGCAGTTCCCTCGGACTAGCGGGGTACGAGCAGTACTTC.

For this clone: In the same sample, other DNA sequences code for this CDR3. The J gene is TRBJ1-1, the V gene TRBV28; perhaps TRBD1 as D (5 bases). Germline V gene data show CDR1 as MDHEN and CDR2 as SYDVKM. The V gene lost 3 bases and the J gene lost 0 bases, with 8 bases spanning the gap. There are 14 residues in the CDR3. CDR3 bases: TGTGCCAGCAGTTTGGGGGGAATGAACACTGAAGCTTTCTTT. Its protein product is CASSLGGMNTEAFF.

The V gene is TRBV5-1, the J gene TRBJ2-7; 7 bases fit TRBD2. V lost 7 bases and J lost 3; bases outside the gene matches: 4. CDR3 size: 12 residues. Germline V gene sequence: CDR1 SGHRS, CDR2 YFSETQ. The CDR3 protein is CASAGEGYEQYF. In DNA, the CDR3 is TGCGCCAGCGCGGGGGAGGGCTACGAGCAGTACTTC.

V usage is TRBV19 and J usage is TRBJ1-4; TRBD1 matches 10 bases. V shed 6 bases, J shed 0 bases, and the junction held 1 base outside the gene matches. Germline V gene data show CDR1 as LNHDA and CDR2 as SQIVND (reference sequence). CDR3 size: 15 residues. This CDR3 is CASRDRGATNEKLFF. The CDR3 DNA sequence: TGTGCCAGTAGGGACAGGGGGGCAACTAATGAAAAACTGTTTTTT.

This chain joins TRBV7-9 and TRBJ2-1, with 8 bases that match TRBD1. Looked up from germline, CDR1 is SEHNR and CDR2 is FQNEAQ (reference sequence). V was pared by 5 bases and J by 7 bases, with 13 bases of the junction left unmatched. The CDR3 runs to 16 residues. The CDR3 bases are TGTGCCAGCAGCACCAGAGTGGGACAGGTTGGGAATGAGCAGTTCTTC. Its translation: CASSTRVGQVGNEQFF.

The chain is built from TRBV3-1 (or the pseudogene TRBV3-2) and TRBJ2-3; D gene uncertain. This CDR3 is 14 amino acids long. Trimming took off 0 bases at V and 6 bases at J, with 10 bases between the two ends. In germline, CDR1 is LGHDT, CDR2 YNNKEL (reference sequence). The DNA of the CDR3 is TGTGCCAGCAGCCAAGACGGATGGAGTGATACGCAGTATTTT. Translated: CASSQDGWSDTQYF.

This chain connects TRBV5-1 to TRBJ2-5, with D unresolved. CDR1 and CDR2 from the germline V gene are SGHRS and YFSETQ. Trimming removed 0 bases from V and 3 bases from J, with 9 bases in between. There are 14 residues in the CDR3. CDR3 protein: CASSLALQEETQYF. CDR3 DNA: TGCGCCAGCAGCTTGGCCCTGCAGGAAGAGACCCAGTACTTC.

V gene TRBV6-1 combines with J gene TRBJ2-7, with TRBD2 identical over 13 bases. Trimming cost V 3 bases and J 2 bases; bases outside gene matches: 7. CDR1 and CDR2 from the germline V gene are MNHNS and SASEGT. This CDR3 contains 17 residues. Written as DNA, the CDR3 is TGTGCCAGCAGTGATGGCCGGACTAGCGGGAGCCCCTACGAGCAGTACTTC. Its protein is CASSDGRTSGSPYEQYF.

This clone was observed a handful of times. The V and J genes are TRBV7-3 and TRBJ2-2; 7 bases align to TRBD2. V trimming: 0 bases; J trimming: 2 bases; junction bases outside the gene matches: 9. The V gene's germline CDR1 is SGHTA and CDR2 FQGTGA. The CDR3 covers 18 residues. CDR3 residues: CASSLTMGSGLNTGELFF. DNA for the CDR3: TGTGCCAGCAGCTTAACGATGGGTAGCGGGCTTAACACCGGGGAGCTGTTTTTT.

V usage is TRBV4-3 and J usage is TRBJ2-5; TRBD1 might be the D (6 bases). Per the germline V gene, CDR1 is LGHNA and CDR2 is YSLEER. The V end was cut by 0 bases, the J end by 1 base, with 9 bases between. The CDR3 has 15 residues. In DNA form, the CDR3 reads TGCGCCAGCAGCCAAGAGACAGGTAGCCAAGAGACCCAGTACTTC. This sequence encodes CASSQETGSQETQYF.

In this sample, this clone turned up once. This rearrangement joins TRBV6-5 to TRBJ1-2; 7 bases are shared with TRBD1. The V and J ends lost 4 bases and 7 bases, in that order; junction bases with no gene match: 9. The CDR3 has 14 residues. Germline V gives CDR1 MNHEY, CDR2 SVGAGI. CDR3 in DNA: TGTGCCAGCAGTTGGATAGGGGGCGAGGTTGGCTACACCTTC. Translated, it gives CASSWIGGEVGYTF.

The rearrangement uses TRBV9 and TRBJ1-3, with D possibly TRBD1 on 6 matching bases. The V end lost 5 bases, the J end lost 1 base, and 7 bases lay between the germline ends. The V gene's germline CDR1 is SGDLS and CDR2 YYNGEE. CDR3 length equals 13 residues. The chain's CDR3 is CASRGGSGNTIYF. DNA for the CDR3: TGTGCCAGCAGAGGGGGTTCTGGAAACACCATATATTTT. Based on the CDR3 plus reference TRBV9 and TRBJ1-3, the full variable domain is DSGVTQTPKHLITATGQRVTLRCSPRSGDLSVYWYQQSLDQGLQFLIQYYNGEERAKGNILERFSAQQFPDLHSELNLSSLELGDSALYFCASRGGSGNTIYFGEGSWLTVV.

This sequence joins TRBV4-3 and TRBJ2-7; TRBD2 aligns across 7 bases. Germline lookup yields CDR1 LGHNA and CDR2 YSLEER. The CDR3 has 14 amino acids. Unmatched junction bases numbered 3, after V lost 1 base and J lost 3 bases. The CDR3 coding sequence is TGCGCCAGCAGCCAAGGCCAGCGGGACTACGAGCAGTACTTC. It is translated as CASSQGQRDYEQYF.

The genes are TRBV7-9 and TRBJ1-6, with 7 bases identical to TRBD1. Trimming took 5 bases from V and 6 from J; bases not matched to a gene: 7. The V gene's germline CDR1 is SEHNR and CDR2 FQNEAQ (reference sequence). CDR3 length equals 15 residues. CDR3 sequence reads: CASSREGASNSPLHF. DNA for the CDR3: TGTGCCAGCAGCCGAGAGGGGGCGTCTAATTCACCCCTCCACTTT.

The chain joins TRBV12-3 or TRBV12-4 to TRBJ1-1, with a possible D match to TRBD1 (6 bases). This CDR3 region has 13 residues. V was trimmed by 5 bases and J by 4 bases, leaving 11 bases between them. The CDR3 protein is CASSMTGLTEAFF. The CDR3 DNA sequence: TGTGCCAGCAGTATGACAGGACTCACTGAAGCTTTCTTT.

This clone was seen only a few times. This chain uses TRBV18 with TRBJ1-1, with D hard to call. Trimming took off 6 bases at V and 3 bases at J, with 17 bases between the two ends. Germline loops: CDR1 KGHSH, CDR2 LQKENI. The CDR3 extends over 15 amino acids. The DNA of the CDR3 is TGTGCCAGCTCCCTAATAGGGCGGGGTGACACTGAAGCTTTCTTT. Translating it yields CASSLIGRGDTEAFF.

The J gene is TRBJ2-1, the V gene TRBV29-1; TRBD2 aligns across 15 bases. CDR1 and CDR2 from the germline V gene are SQVTM and ANQGSEA. The length of the CDR3 is 14 residues. V was clipped by 7 bases and J by 6 bases; unmatched bases: 4. CDR3 in amino acids: CSAGLAGGPNEQFF. The CDR3, as DNA: TGCAGCGCAGGACTAGCGGGGGGGCCCAATGAGCAGTTCTTC.

This rearrangement joins TRBV28 to TRBJ2-7; 8 bases agree with TRBD1. The CDR3 runs to 15 residues. Germline loops: CDR1 MDHEN, CDR2 SYDVKM. J was trimmed by 3 bases and V by 7 bases; bases with no gene match: 11. For the CDR3, the DNA is TGTGCCAGCAACCCTACAGGGGGAGCGGTCTACGAGCAGTACTTC. Translating it yields CASNPTGGAVYEQYF.

This chain links TRBV5-4 with TRBJ1-2; D may be TRBD1 (6 bases). In germline, CDR1 is SGHNT, CDR2 YYREEE (reference sequence). The V end was cut by 0 bases, the J end by 5 bases, with 17 bases between. The CDR3 has 16 amino acids. The DNA of the CDR3 is TGTGCCAGCAGCTTGGTTGGCGGGGGACAAGGATATGGCTACACCTTC. Translation gives CASSLVGGGQGYGYTF.

The V gene is TRBV6-2 or TRBV6-3, the J gene TRBJ1-5; TRBD1 matches 9 bases. CDR3 length equals 18 residues. The V gene end was trimmed by 2 bases and the J gene end by 5 bases; junction bases not matched to a gene: 13. Looked up from germline, CDR1 is MNHEY and CDR2 is SVGEGT. CDR3 region: CASSYGTGISFKDQPQHF. The CDR3 bases are TGTGCCAGCAGTTACGGGACAGGGATAAGCTTTAAGGATCAGCCCCAGCATTTT.